The sequence of this T cell receptor beta chain was determined in a study of shared clonotypes between healthy human individuals. General study results and limits: Against clonotypes common to all four donors, non-shared ones had lower generation probabilities.

As processed by the authors: With immunoSEQ giving junction-only sequences and no quality scores, filtering differed. Produced via immunoSEQ multiplex PCR; TCRdb's table is partial and in-frame only. That table gives V, J and clone size, and the DNA gave D and trimming. The sample carries 1,100,000 or so clones, about four fifths recorded once. Naive CD4+ cells were CD45RA-selected; the remaining cells were memory. This clone turned up a few times. Its matching antigen is unknown. The CDR3 runs to 17 residues. Trimming took off 8 bases at V and 2 bases at J, with 24 bases between the two ends. In germline, CDR1 is LNHDA, CDR2 SQIVND (reference sequence).

J is TRBJ1-1 and V is TRBV19; no definite D call. This clonotype originated in a man in his late teens or twenties in good health. Some clones in this sample may be carry-over from other donors' samples. The sample comprised memory CD4+ T cells from PBMCs. Stated subset: CD45RA-negative fraction. The CDR3 DNA reads as TGTGCCAGTTTTGGACCCACTGGGGTGGCAGCTAACACTGAAGCTTTCTTT. Amino acid sequence: CASFGPTGVAANTEAFF. Supplemented by reference TRBV19 and TRBJ1-1, the full variable domain reads DGGITQSPKYLFRKEGQNVTLSCEQNLNHDAMYWYRQDPGQGLRLIYYSQIVNDFQKGDIAEGYSVSREKKESFPLTVTSAQKNPTAFYLCASFGPTGVAANTEAFFGQGTRLTVV.